The sequence of this TCR beta chain was determined in a study of identical twins. Looked up from germline, CDR1 is MDHEN and CDR2 is SYDVKM. The CDR3 loop spans 17 amino acids. V was pared by 6 bases and J by 2 bases, with 23 bases between. Notes on the study in general: Models predicted too little out-of-frame TCR alpha sharing in monozygotic twins. Diverse VJ usage suggested most zero-insertion clonotypes were not invariant T cells.

The sample holds many counts of this clonotype. Its antigen is not known. From the 5' RACE reads, TCRdb called clonotypes with MiXCR, one entry per CDR3 protein. The sample gives around 1.7 million distinct CDR3 sequences, less than 40% of which show up once; about 0.25% is in the top ten. The rearrangement uses TRBV28 and TRBJ2-7, with D perhaps TRBD2 (5 bases). The material sequenced was cord blood. The sequence came from a newborn girl in good health. In DNA, the CDR3 is TGTGCCAGCAGCTCGACGGGATTGACCAGATCCCCCTACGAGCAGTACTTC. Translation: CASSSTGLTRSPYEQYF.